The next 7 T cell receptor beta chains were all read from a single sample in a study of shared clonotypes between healthy human individuals. The data were produced by immunoSEQ multiplex PCR, yet TCRdb's version contains in-frame clones alone and is incomplete. Here the sample spans some 650,000 clones, around 97% being singletons. The sequenced sample was naive CD4+ T cells sorted from blood. Subset indicated: CD45RA+ positively selected. These receptors all stem from a woman between 25 and 40 years old in good health.

The rearrangement links TRBV28 to TRBJ2-1; possibly TRBD2 for D (6 bases). The CDR3 is 13 residues long. V lost 2 bases, J lost 9 bases, and 11 bases lay in between. Germline values: CDR1 MDHEN, CDR2 SYDVKM. In DNA, the CDR3 is TGTGCCAGCAGTTTAGGGGGGTGGCTTGAGCAGTTCTTC. Translating it yields CASSLGGWLEQFF.

The chain uses TRBV30 and TRBJ2-7, with TRBD2 as a possible D gene (5 bases). V was pared by 0 bases and J by 4 bases, with 16 bases between. This CDR3 has 15 amino acids. The germline gives CDR1 GTSNPN, CDR2 SVGIG (reference sequence). The CDR3 DNA reads TGTGCCTGGAGTGTTACCGGGGTGCAGGCATACGAGCAGTACTTC. It encodes CAWSVTGVQAYEQYF.

The gene calls are TRBV20-1 and TRBJ2-1; no reliable D call. Germline-derived CDR1 and CDR2 are DFQATT and SNEGSKA (reference sequence). V lost 2 bases and J 7 bases, leaving 6 bases between the germline ends. The CDR3 length is 11 residues. CDR3 loop: CSARSMNEQFF. CDR3 coding DNA: TGCAGTGCTAGATCAATGAATGAGCAGTTCTTC.

The chain carries TRBV10-3 and TRBJ1-2; TRBD1 matches at 7 bases. The ends lost 6 bases at V and 0 bases at J; junction bases unmatched: 13. CDR1 is ENHRY and CDR2 is SYGVKD in the germline V gene. The CDR3 is 17 amino acids. CDR3 amino acids: CAIRTGPGQIPNYGYTF. DNA for the CDR3: TGTGCCATCAGGACGGGGCCGGGACAGATACCTAACTATGGCTACACCTTC.

V and J are TRBV5-1 and TRBJ2-5; TRBD2 matches at 11 bases. The V and J ends lost 0 bases and 3 bases, in that order; junction bases with no gene match: 4. The CDR3 is 16 residues long. CDR1 is SGHRS and CDR2 is YFSETQ in the germline V gene. The CDR3 reads CASSLGSGRAKETQYF. For the CDR3, the DNA is TGCGCCAGCAGCTTGGGTAGCGGGAGGGCGAAAGAGACCCAGTACTTC.

This chain uses TRBV4-2 with TRBJ1-1; D is undetermined. Germline CDR1 reads LGHNA; CDR2 reads YNFKEQ. Deletions cut 2 bases from V and 1 base from J, with 8 bases between. The CDR3 totals 14 residues. CDR3: CASSQWTENTEAFF. In DNA form, the CDR3 reads TGTGCCAGCAGCCAATGGACCGAGAACACTGAAGCTTTCTTT.

The chain carries TRBV2 and TRBJ2-2; D may be TRBD2 (5 bases). The CDR3 covers 14 residues. The V end was cut by 8 bases, the J end by 5 bases, with 15 bases between. Germline CDR1 and CDR2: SNHLY and FYNNEI. In DNA, the CDR3 is TGTGCCAGCCGGTATCTAGCAGCGACCGGGGAGCTGTTTTTT. Its protein is CASRYLAATGELFF.